This T cell receptor (beta chain) was recovered during a study of blood T cell repertoires in COVID-19. Study background: The United States, Italy and Spain provided the acute and convalescent COVID-19 samples. Nucleic acid was either cDNA or gDNA, and it came from T cells, B-cell-depleted T cells, or PBMCs.

Original analysis: Reference gene primer amplification gave nucleated cell count estimates. Repertoires were generated with immunoSEQ multiplex PCR, while TCRdb's copy carries only in-frame clones and drops some. That table supplies the V and J calls and clone size; D and trimming were determined from the DNA. The sample has some 98,000 clones; 70% to 85% are singletons. The sequenced material came from peripheral blood. The source of this sequence is an older man with active or convalescent COVID-19.

The CDR3 region has the DNA TGTGCCAGCAGTCAAACAGGGGCCTACGATGAAGCTTTCTTT. Protein product: CASSQTGAYDEAFF. The chain is built from TRBV6-2 or TRBV6-3 and TRBJ1-1; 7 nucleotides agree with TRBD1. The CDR3 extends over 14 amino acids. The J segment lost 7 bases and the V segment lost 5 bases, leaving 10 bases of the junction unmatched. Germline V gives CDR1 MNHEY, CDR2 SVGEGT.